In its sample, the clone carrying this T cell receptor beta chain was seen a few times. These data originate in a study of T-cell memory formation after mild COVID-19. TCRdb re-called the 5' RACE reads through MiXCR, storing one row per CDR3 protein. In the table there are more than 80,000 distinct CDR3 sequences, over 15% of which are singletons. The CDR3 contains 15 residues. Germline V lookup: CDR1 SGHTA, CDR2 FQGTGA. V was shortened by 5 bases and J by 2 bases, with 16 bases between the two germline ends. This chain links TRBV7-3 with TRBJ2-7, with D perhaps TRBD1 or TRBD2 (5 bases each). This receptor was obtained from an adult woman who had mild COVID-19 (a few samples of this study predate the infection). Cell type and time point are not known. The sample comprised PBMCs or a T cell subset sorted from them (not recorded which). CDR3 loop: CASSLGPGTPYEQYF. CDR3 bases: TGTGCCAGCAGCCTAGGGCCCGGGACCCCCTACGAGCAGTACTTC.